The T cell receptor beta chain described here comes from a study of shared clonotypes between healthy human individuals. CD45RO-negative cells were positively selected for CCR7, leaving out terminally differentiated effector memory CD45RA+ cells. The data were produced by immunoSEQ multiplex PCR, yet TCRdb's version contains in-frame clones alone and is incomplete. There are 560,000 or so clones in the sample; 96% occur only once, and less than 0.12% lies in the top ten. Germline V gene data show CDR1 as MNHNS and CDR2 as SASEGT. The CDR3 sequence is 14 residues long. Trimming cost V 1 base and J 2 bases, with 8 bases left between them.

The V and J genes are TRBV6-1 and TRBJ2-5; possibly TRBD2 for D (6 bases). The receptor was isolated from a woman in her 30s in good health. Source material: naive CD8+ T cells sorted from blood. CDR3 loop: CASSEGGEQETQYF. In nucleotides, the CDR3 is TGTGCCAGCAGTGAAGGGGGGGAACAAGAGACCCAGTACTTC.